This TCR beta chain was documented in a study of T cell responses to AZD1222 COVID-19 vaccine. Points from the study as a whole: It was only a handful of AZD1222 recipients who were seropositive at baseline. Spike-wide coverage was observed for vaccine-associated CD4 TCRs, with dominant responses at 160-218 and 743-854. White British donors predominated, females outnumbered males, and clonal diversity was possibly underestimated. Sampled repertoires all dated from after the peak T cell response.

V gave up 2 bases and J gave up 5 bases; unmatched junction bases: 10. Germline V CDR1 and CDR2: KGHSH, LQKENI. The CDR3 has 16 residues. Only in-frame clones appear in the TCRdb table, and some are missing; sequencing was by immunoSEQ multiplex PCR. Of some 99,000 clones in the sample, 70% to 90% were seen once. To note about this clone: The antigen is undetermined.

The chain links TRBV18 to TRBJ2-5, with 8 bases fitting TRBD2. This material consisted of peripheral blood, taken on day 0 of MenACWY control vaccination. The clonotype was recovered from an adult in good health. The CDR3 region has the DNA TGTGCCAGCTCACCAGAAAATAGCGGGACTGGGGAGACCCAGTACTTC. Its protein product is CASSPENSGTGETQYF.